A single sample is the source of the 29 T cell receptor beta chains below, sequenced in a study of regulatory T cells in long-lasting Graves disease. The sample's time point: newly diagnosed GD, antithyroid drugs for less than 3 months. PBMCs provided the RNA from which the TCR library was made. For TCR beta, libraries came from iRepertoire HTBI primers and Arm-PCR of CDR3 regions. TCRdb itself ran the multiplex PCR reads through MiXCR, one entry per CDR3 protein. The sample has about 620,000 distinct CDR3 sequences; roughly 16% are singletons. These sequences were also reported in another study, on T cells in Graves' hyperthyroidism and ophthalmopathy.

The starting material was peripheral blood mononuclear cells (PBMCs), obtained at new diagnosis, from a patient treated with antithyroid drugs. These receptors were obtained from a woman in her twenties or thirties with Graves disease.

At least ten counts were recorded for this clonotype. This chain uses TRBV5-5 with TRBJ2-3; D perhaps matches TRBD2 (6 bases). CDR1 and CDR2 from the germline V gene are SGHKS and YYEKEE (reference sequence). The CDR3 sequence is 15 residues long. V shed 1 base and J shed 1 base, with 10 bases lying between them. CDR3 bases: TGTGCCAGCAGCTTGCCTAGCGTGGGCACAGATACGCAGTATTTT. Translating gives CASSLPSVGTDTQYF.

This rearrangement joins TRBV6-1 to TRBJ2-5; 7 bases fit TRBD1. In germline, CDR1 is MNHNS, CDR2 SASEGT. The CDR3 length is 11 residues. V lost 9 bases to trimming and J lost 7 bases; unmatched junction nucleotides: 5. The CDR3 DNA follows: TGTGCCAGTACAGGGGAGATGACCCAGTACTTC. It codes for CASTGEMTQYF.

Of note for this clonotype: This could be a read error, since a much larger clone is one nucleotide away. The chain employs TRBV28 and TRBJ1-2; the match to TRBD1 covers 7 bases. This CDR3 comprises 13 residues. Trimming cost V 6 bases and J 8 bases; bases outside gene matches: 9. Germline V CDR1 and CDR2: MDHEN, SYDVKM. The CDR3 here is CASSHGTEDGYTF. DNA for the CDR3: TGTGCCAGCAGCCATGGGACAGAGGACGGCTACACCTTC.

This clonotype was counted a few times. The gene calls are TRBV18 and TRBJ1-4; TRBD1 aligns across 10 bases. Trimming took 3 bases from V and 8 from J; bases not matched to a gene: 0. The length of the CDR3 is 13 residues. From germline, CDR1 is KGHSH and CDR2 LQKENI. CDR3 nucleotide sequence: TGTGCCAGCTCACCGGACAGGGGGGAAAAACTGTTTTTT. It codes for CASSPDRGEKLFF.

The V gene is TRBV9, the J gene TRBJ2-1; 11 positions match TRBD2. Per the germline V gene, CDR1 is SGDLS and CDR2 is YYNGEE. CDR3 length equals 16 residues. Trimming cost V 3 bases and J 9 bases; bases outside gene matches: 11. CDR3 region: CASSALAGEYYGEQFF. CDR3 DNA sequence: TGTGCCAGCAGCGCACTAGCGGGAGAGTACTATGGTGAGCAGTTCTTC.

The chain links TRBV9 to TRBJ2-3; TRBD1 is a possible D gene (7 bases). V shed 4 bases and J shed 4 bases, with 16 bases lying between them. CDR1 and CDR2 from the germline V gene are SGDLS and YYNGEE. The CDR3 has 15 amino acids. The CDR3 loop reads CASSIQGSGPDTQYF. The CDR3 bases are TGTGCCAGCAGCATACAGGGGAGCGGGCCAGATACGCAGTATTTT. Drawing the rest from reference TRBV9 and TRBJ2-3, the complete variable domain is DSGVTQTPKHLITATGQRVTLRCSPRSGDLSVYWYQQSLDQGLQFLIQYYNGEERAKGNILERFSAQQFPDLHSELNLSSLELGDSALYFCASSIQGSGPDTQYFGPGTRLTVL.

This clonotype was counted a few times. This sequence joins TRBV10-3 and TRBJ2-3; the match to TRBD1 covers 7 bases. Per the germline V gene, CDR1 is ENHRY and CDR2 is SYGVKD. This CDR3 comprises 14 residues. Germline trimming cut 6 bases from V and 2 bases from J; bases unmatched to any gene: 5. In DNA form, the CDR3 reads TGTGCCATCAGGACCGGGACAGACACAGATACGCAGTATTTT. It codes for CAIRTGTDTDTQYF.

This chain joins TRBV29-1 and TRBJ2-1; 11 bases are a match to TRBD2. J was trimmed by 5 bases and V by 3 bases; bases with no gene match: 6. The CDR3 is made up of 15 amino acids. From germline, CDR1 is SQVTM and CDR2 ANQGSEA. The CDR3 loop is CSVESGLAVNNEQFF. For the CDR3, the DNA is TGCAGCGTTGAGTCGGGACTAGCGGTCAACAATGAGCAGTTCTTC.

This clonotype was detected a few times. The chain joins TRBV6-5 to TRBJ2-4, with TRBD2 identical over 8 bases. Per germline, CDR1 MNHEY and CDR2 SVGAGI. This CDR3 has 16 amino acids. V lost 3 bases, J lost 0 bases, and 4 bases stayed unmatched. Here the CDR3 reads CASSYQAGVAKNIQYF. The CDR3 nucleotides read TGTGCCAGCAGTTATCAAGCGGGAGTAGCCAAAAACATTCAGTACTTC.

This clonotype appeared many times. V is TRBV12-3 or TRBV12-4 and J is TRBJ2-4; the D gene could be TRBD1 or TRBD2 (5 bases each). With 9 bases removed from V and 3 bases from J, the gap between germline ends came to 12 bases. The CDR3 loop spans 13 amino acids. The CDR3 loop is CASNRDGKNIQYF. In DNA, the CDR3 is TGTGCCAGTAACCGGGACGGCAAAAACATTCAGTACTTC.

The V gene is TRBV7-2, the J gene TRBJ1-6, with 7 bases fitting TRBD1. Germline V gene sequence: CDR1 SGHTA, CDR2 FQGNSA. V trimming: 1 base; J trimming: 9 bases; junction bases outside the gene matches: 6. The CDR3 sequence is 15 residues long. The CDR3 sequence: CASSLVDRASSPLHF. CDR3 coding DNA: TGTGCCAGCAGCTTAGTCGACAGGGCTTCTTCACCCCTCCACTTT.

This clonotype was seen ten or more times. The V and J genes are TRBV28 and TRBJ2-1; 7 nucleotides line up with TRBD1. V gave up 6 bases and J gave up 0 bases; unmatched junction bases: 2. The CDR3 covers 14 residues. The germline gives CDR1 MDHEN, CDR2 SYDVKM. This chain's CDR3 is CASRKGASYNEQFF. As DNA, the CDR3 is TGTGCCAGCAGGAAGGGGGCCTCCTACAATGAGCAGTTCTTC. The entire variable domain, with the rest obtained from reference TRBV28 and TRBJ2-1, is as follows: DVKVTQSSRYLVKRTGEKVFLECVQDMDHENMFWYRQDPGLGLRLIYFSYDVKMKEKGDIPEGYSVSREKKERFSLILESASTNQTSMYLCASRKGASYNEQFFGPGTRLTVL.

This clonotype was recorded many times. V gene TRBV28 combines with J gene TRBJ1-2; D not certain. Germline V gives CDR1 MDHEN, CDR2 SYDVKM. The CDR3 totals 13 residues. V lost 2 bases and J lost 10, with 14 bases in between. The CDR3 DNA sequence: TGTGCCAGCAGTTTAATCAGCCCATTGATCTACACCTTC. It translates to CASSLISPLIYTF.

The sample holds many counts of this clonotype. This rearrangement joins TRBV7-9 to TRBJ2-5; 10 nucleotides align to TRBD1. V trimming: 2 bases; J trimming: 1 base; junction bases outside the gene matches: 1. Germline lookup yields CDR1 SEHNR and CDR2 FQNEAQ (reference sequence). The CDR3 totals 15 residues. The CDR3 DNA reads as TGTGCCAGCAGCTTACGGACAGGGGGCCAAGAGACCCAGTACTTC. Protein: CASSLRTGGQETQYF.

This clonotype appeared a few times. The chain couples TRBV6-5 to TRBJ1-4; a weak D match, TRBD1 (5 bases). Germline CDR1 reads MNHEY; CDR2 reads SVGAGI. V was trimmed by 0 bases and J by 0 bases, leaving 8 bases between them. The CDR3 covers 16 residues. The CDR3, as DNA: TGTGCCAGCAGTTACTCTCGGGGGGCAACTAATGAAAAACTGTTTTTT. This translates into CASSYSRGATNEKLFF.

This clonotype was seen more than once but under ten times. In DNA form, the CDR3 reads TGCAGCGTTGAAGATAGTCGGAAAGACATTCAGTACTTC. It yields the protein CSVEDSRKDIQYF. This chain connects TRBV29-1 to TRBJ2-4, with unresolved D. The V gene's germline CDR1 is SQVTM and CDR2 ANQGSEA. V was shortened by 0 bases and J by 8 bases, with 11 bases between the two germline ends. There are 13 residues in the CDR3. Using reference TRBV29-1 and TRBJ2-4 for the parts outside the CDR3, the full variable domain is SAVISQKPSRDICQRGTSLTIQCQVDSQVTMMFWYRQQPGQSLTLIATANQGSEATYESGFVIDKFPISRPNLTFSTLTVSNMSPEDSSIYLCSVEDSRKDIQYFGAGTRLSVL.

There are a few counts of this clonotype. The J gene is TRBJ2-7, the V gene TRBV20-1; TRBD1 aligns across 8 bases. V trimming: 1 base; J trimming: 3 bases; junction bases outside the gene matches: 14. Per the germline V gene, CDR1 is DFQATT and CDR2 is SNEGSKA (reference sequence). The CDR3 spans 17 residues. This chain's CDR3 is CSARARIGQGLGYEQYF. The CDR3 DNA follows: TGCAGTGCTAGAGCCCGGATTGGACAGGGTTTAGGCTACGAGCAGTACTTC.

This clonotype was picked up a small number of times. The V gene is TRBV20-1, the J gene TRBJ1-1; D gene unclear. This CDR3 has 15 residues. Trimming stripped 0 bases from V and 1 base from J, with 12 bases between. The V gene's germline CDR1 is DFQATT and CDR2 SNEGSKA (reference sequence). The DNA for the CDR3 is TGCAGTGCTAGAGATCTCGACTCGGGGAACACTGAAGCTTTCTTT. Protein: CSARDLDSGNTEAFF.

This chain links TRBV20-1 with TRBJ2-3, with D possibly being TRBD1 or TRBD2 (6 bases each). The CDR3 is made up of 13 amino acids. The germline V gene has CDR1 DFQATT and CDR2 SNEGSKA (reference sequence). V was cut by 8 bases and J by 2 bases, with 14 bases left in between. Here the CDR3 DNA reads TGCAGTCCCGAATGGGGGGCCACAGATACGCAGTATTTT. This encodes CSPEWGATDTQYF.

V usage is TRBV6-5 and J usage is TRBJ2-6; no firm D call. Germline V CDR1 and CDR2: MNHEY, SVGAGI. V was pared by 1 base and J by 3 bases, with 7 bases between. The CDR3 spans 15 residues. The CDR3 region has the DNA TGTGCCAGCAGTTACTTAGACGATGGGGCCAACGTCCTGACTTTC. Translating it yields CASSYLDDGANVLTF.

In its sample, this clonotype was seen a few times. The chain combines TRBV6-1 with TRBJ2-1; D is undetermined. The CDR3 extends over 15 amino acids. The V gene's germline CDR1 is MNHNS and CDR2 SASEGT. The germline V and J ends were trimmed by 7 bases and 10 bases, with 23 bases remaining between them. The CDR3 spells CASMVVGWGGMEQFF. In DNA form, the CDR3 reads TGTGCCAGCATGGTAGTTGGGTGGGGTGGGATGGAGCAGTTCTTC.

The sample holds many counts of this clonotype. The genes are TRBV5-1 and TRBJ2-1, with TRBD2 identical over 7 bases. This CDR3 has 20 residues. Germline CDR1 and CDR2: SGHRS and YFSETQ. Unmatched junction bases numbered 18, after V lost 2 bases and J lost 1 base. The CDR3 is CASSLIPRGILASSYNEQFF. As DNA, the CDR3 is TGCGCCAGCAGCTTAATCCCCCGGGGAATACTAGCGAGTTCCTACAATGAGCAGTTCTTC.

This clonotype has more than one count but fewer than ten. The rearrangement links TRBV20-1 to TRBJ2-7; D unresolved. CDR3 length: 11 residues. V lost 5 bases, J lost 3 bases, and 8 bases lay in between. In germline, CDR1 is DFQATT, CDR2 SNEGSKA (reference sequence). The CDR3 loop reads CSAGRGYEQYF. The CDR3 DNA sequence: TGCAGTGCTGGCCGTGGCTACGAGCAGTACTTC.

This chain uses TRBV6-1 with TRBJ2-2; 10 bases are a match to TRBD2. This CDR3 comprises 16 residues. Germline CDR1 reads MNHNS; CDR2 reads SASEGT. The ends lost 6 bases at V and 4 bases at J; junction bases unmatched: 8. The CDR3 loop is CASRRAGGPGTGELFF. The CDR3 DNA follows: TGTGCCAGCAGACGAGCGGGAGGGCCCGGCACCGGGGAGCTGTTTTTT.

As concerns this clonotype: Relative to the germline gene, one junction end is altered; a read error may explain this. V and J are TRBV6-1 and TRBJ1-5; D not resolved. Germline CDR1 and CDR2: MNHNS and SASEGT. The length of the CDR3 is 13 residues. The DNA for the CDR3 is TGTACCAGCAGTGGGAATAGGAATCAGCCCCAGCATTTT. Translation: CTSSGNRNQPQHF.

This clonotype has at least ten counts. This sequence joins TRBV11-2 and TRBJ2-4; D not certain. The CDR3 sequence is 13 residues long. Germline V CDR1 and CDR2: SGHAT, FQNNGV. The ends were cut back, 2 bases at V and 7 bases at J, with 9 bases in the middle. CDR3 bases: TGTGCCAGCAGCTTAAAAGGGTGGAACATTCAGTACTTC. This sequence encodes CASSLKGWNIQYF.

Regarding this clonotype: A single base separates this from a much larger clone, so it may be a read error. This chain uses TRBV2 with TRBJ2-1; TRBD2 matches at 7 bases. V dropped 3 bases and J dropped 7; count of bases not matched to a gene: 6. Germline loops: CDR1 SNHLY, CDR2 FYNNEI. The CDR3 is made up of 14 amino acids. The CDR3 reads CASSEREPRNEQFF. CDR3 DNA: TGTGCCAGCAGTGAGCGGGAGCCAAGAAATGAGCAGTTCTTC.

In this sample, this clonotype turned up many times. The chain recombines TRBV12-3 or TRBV12-4 with TRBJ2-5, with 11 bases lining up with TRBD2. With V trimmed by 5 bases and J by 5 bases, 7 bases remained unmatched. The CDR3 is made up of 15 amino acids. DNA for the CDR3: TGTGCCAGCAGTCTTCAACTAGCGGGAGCCGAGACCCAGTACTTC. Translating it yields CASSLQLAGAETQYF.

The V call is TRBV5-1, the J call TRBJ2-1; 9 bases are shared with TRBD1. The germline gives CDR1 SGHRS, CDR2 YFSETQ. J was trimmed by 5 bases and V by 2 bases; bases with no gene match: 8. There are 16 residues in the CDR3. The CDR3 protein is CASSLKQGARNNEQFF. For the CDR3, the DNA is TGCGCCAGCAGCTTAAAACAGGGGGCGAGAAACAATGAGCAGTTCTTC.